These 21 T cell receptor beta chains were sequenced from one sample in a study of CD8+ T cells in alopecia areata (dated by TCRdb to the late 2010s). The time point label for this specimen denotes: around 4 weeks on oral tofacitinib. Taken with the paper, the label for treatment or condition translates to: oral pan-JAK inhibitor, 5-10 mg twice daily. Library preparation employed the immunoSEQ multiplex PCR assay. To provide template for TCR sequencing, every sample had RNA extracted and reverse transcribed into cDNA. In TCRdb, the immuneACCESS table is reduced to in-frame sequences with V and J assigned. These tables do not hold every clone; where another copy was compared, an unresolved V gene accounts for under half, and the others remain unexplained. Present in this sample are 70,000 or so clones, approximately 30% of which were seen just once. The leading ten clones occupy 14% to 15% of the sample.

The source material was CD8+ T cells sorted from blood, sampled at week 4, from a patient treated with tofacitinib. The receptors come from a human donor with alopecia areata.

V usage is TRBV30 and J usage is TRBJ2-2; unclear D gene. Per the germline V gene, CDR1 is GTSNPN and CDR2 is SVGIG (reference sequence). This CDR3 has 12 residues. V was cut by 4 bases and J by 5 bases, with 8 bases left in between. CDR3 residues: CAWIPLTGELFF. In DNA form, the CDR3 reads TGTGCCTGGATCCCACTTACCGGGGAGCTGTTTTTT.

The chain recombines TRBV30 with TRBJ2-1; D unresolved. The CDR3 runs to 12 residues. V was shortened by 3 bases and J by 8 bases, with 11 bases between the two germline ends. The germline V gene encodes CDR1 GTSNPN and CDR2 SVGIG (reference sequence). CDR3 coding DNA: TGTGCCTGGAGGGCCGGATTCGATGAGCAGTTCTTC. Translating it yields CAWRAGFDEQFF.

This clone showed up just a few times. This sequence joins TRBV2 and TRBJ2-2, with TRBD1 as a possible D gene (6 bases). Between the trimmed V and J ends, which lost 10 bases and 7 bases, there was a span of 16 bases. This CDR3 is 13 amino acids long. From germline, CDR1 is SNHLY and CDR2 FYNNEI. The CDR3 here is CAIRRDNDGELFF. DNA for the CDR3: TGTGCCATCCGCCGGGACAACGACGGGGAGCTGTTTTTT.

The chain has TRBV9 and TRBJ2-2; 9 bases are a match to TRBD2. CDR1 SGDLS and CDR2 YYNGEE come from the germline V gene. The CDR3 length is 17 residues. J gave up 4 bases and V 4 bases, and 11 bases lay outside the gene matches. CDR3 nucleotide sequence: TGTGCCAGCAGCCTCCCTTCACTAGCGGGTGGCACCGGGGAGCTGTTTTTT. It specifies CASSLPSLAGGTGELFF. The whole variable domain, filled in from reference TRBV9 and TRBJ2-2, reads DSGVTQTPKHLITATGQRVTLRCSPRSGDLSVYWYQQSLDQGLQFLIQYYNGEERAKGNILERFSAQQFPDLHSELNLSSLELGDSALYFCASSLPSLAGGTGELFFGEGSRLTVL.

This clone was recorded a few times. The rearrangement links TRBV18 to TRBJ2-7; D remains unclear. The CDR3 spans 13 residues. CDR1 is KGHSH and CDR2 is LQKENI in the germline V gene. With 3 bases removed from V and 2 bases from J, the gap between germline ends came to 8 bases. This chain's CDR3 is CASSPGSAYEQYF. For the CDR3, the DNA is TGTGCCAGCTCACCCGGCAGTGCCTACGAGCAGTACTTC.

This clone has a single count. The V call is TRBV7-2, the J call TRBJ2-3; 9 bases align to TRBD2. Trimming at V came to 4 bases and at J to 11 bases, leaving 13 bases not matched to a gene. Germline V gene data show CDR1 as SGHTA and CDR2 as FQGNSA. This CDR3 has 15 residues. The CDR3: CASSSTSGSGRGQYF. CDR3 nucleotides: TGTGCCAGCAGCTCAACCAGCGGTAGCGGGAGAGGGCAGTATTTT.

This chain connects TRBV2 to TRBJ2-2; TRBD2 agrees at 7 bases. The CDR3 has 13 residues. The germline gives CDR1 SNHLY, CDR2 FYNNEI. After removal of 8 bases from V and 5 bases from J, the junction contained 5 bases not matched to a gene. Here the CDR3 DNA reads TGTGCCAGCCGGACTAGAGAAACCGGGGAGCTGTTTTTT. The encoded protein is CASRTRETGELFF. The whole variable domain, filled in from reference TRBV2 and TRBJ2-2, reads EPEVTQTPSHQVTQMGQEVILRCVPISNHLYFYWYRQILGQKVEFLVSFYNNEISEKSEIFDDQFSVERPDGSNFTLKIRSTKLEDSAMYFCASRTRETGELFFGEGSRLTVL.

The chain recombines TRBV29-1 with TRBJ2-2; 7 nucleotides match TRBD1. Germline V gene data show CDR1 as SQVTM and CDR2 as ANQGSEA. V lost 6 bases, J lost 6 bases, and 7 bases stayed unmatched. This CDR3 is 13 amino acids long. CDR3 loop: CSVNRGSAGELFF. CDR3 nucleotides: TGCAGCGTCAACAGGGGATCTGCCGGGGAGCTGTTTTTT.

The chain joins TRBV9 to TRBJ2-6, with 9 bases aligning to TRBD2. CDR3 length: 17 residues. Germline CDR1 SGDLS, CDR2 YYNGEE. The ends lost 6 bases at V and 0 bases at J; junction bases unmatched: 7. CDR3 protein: CASTPGLASSGANVLTF. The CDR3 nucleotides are TGTGCCAGCACGCCGGGACTAGCTAGCTCTGGGGCCAACGTCCTGACTTTC.

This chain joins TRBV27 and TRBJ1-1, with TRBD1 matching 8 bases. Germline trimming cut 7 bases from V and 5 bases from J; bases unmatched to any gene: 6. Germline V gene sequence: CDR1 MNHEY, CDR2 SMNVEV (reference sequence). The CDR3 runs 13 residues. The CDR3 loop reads CASTTGGRTEAFF. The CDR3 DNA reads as TGTGCCAGCACCACAGGGGGTAGGACTGAAGCTTTCTTT.

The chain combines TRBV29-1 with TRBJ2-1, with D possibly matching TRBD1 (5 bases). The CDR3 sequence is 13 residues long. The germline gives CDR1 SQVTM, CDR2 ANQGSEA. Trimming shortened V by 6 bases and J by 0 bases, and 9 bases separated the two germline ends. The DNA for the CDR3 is TGCAGCGTCACAGGCAGCTCCTACAATGAGCAGTTCTTC. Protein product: CSVTGSSYNEQFF.

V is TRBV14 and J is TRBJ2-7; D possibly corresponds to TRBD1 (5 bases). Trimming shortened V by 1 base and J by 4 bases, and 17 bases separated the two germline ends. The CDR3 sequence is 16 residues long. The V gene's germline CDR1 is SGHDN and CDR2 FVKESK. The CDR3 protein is CASSQGPVEGDYEQYF. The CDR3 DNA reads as TGTGCCAGCAGCCAAGGTCCGGTTGAAGGGGATTACGAGCAGTACTTC.

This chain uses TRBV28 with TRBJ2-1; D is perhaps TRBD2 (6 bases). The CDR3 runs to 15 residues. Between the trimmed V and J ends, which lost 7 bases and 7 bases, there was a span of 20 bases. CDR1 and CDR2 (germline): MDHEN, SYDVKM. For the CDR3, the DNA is TGTGCCAGCACTCCATGGACTGGCGGAGGGAATGAGCAGTTCTTC. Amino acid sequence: CASTPWTGGGNEQFF. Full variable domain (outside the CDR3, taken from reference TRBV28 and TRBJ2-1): DVKVTQSSRYLVKRTGEKVFLECVQDMDHENMFWYRQDPGLGLRLIYFSYDVKMKEKGDIPEGYSVSREKKERFSLILESASTNQTSMYLCASTPWTGGGNEQFFGPGTRLTVL.

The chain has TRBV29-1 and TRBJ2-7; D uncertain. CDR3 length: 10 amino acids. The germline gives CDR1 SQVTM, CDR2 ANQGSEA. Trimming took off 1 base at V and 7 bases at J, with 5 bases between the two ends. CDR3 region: CSVEGQEQYF. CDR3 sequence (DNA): TGCAGCGTTGAAGGTCAGGAGCAGTACTTC.

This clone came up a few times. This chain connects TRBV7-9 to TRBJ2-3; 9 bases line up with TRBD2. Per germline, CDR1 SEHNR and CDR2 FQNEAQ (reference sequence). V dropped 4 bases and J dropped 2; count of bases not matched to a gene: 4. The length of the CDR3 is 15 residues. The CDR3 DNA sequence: TGTGCCAGCAGCTCTCTAGCGGGATACACAGATACGCAGTATTTT. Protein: CASSSLAGYTDTQYF.

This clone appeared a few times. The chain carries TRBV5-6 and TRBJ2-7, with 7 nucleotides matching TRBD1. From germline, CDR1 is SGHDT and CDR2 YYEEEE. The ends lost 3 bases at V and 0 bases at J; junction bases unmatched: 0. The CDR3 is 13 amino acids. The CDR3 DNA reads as TGTGCCAGCAGCTGGGACAGCTCCTACGAGCAGTACTTC. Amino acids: CASSWDSSYEQYF.

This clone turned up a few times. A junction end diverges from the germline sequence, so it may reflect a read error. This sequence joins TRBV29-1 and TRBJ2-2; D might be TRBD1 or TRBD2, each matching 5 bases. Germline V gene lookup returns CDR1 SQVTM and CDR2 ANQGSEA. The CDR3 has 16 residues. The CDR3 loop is CSVERGRPANTGKLFF. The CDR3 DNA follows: TGCAGCGTTGAAAGGGGACGGCCCGCGAACACCGGGAAGCTGTTTTTT.

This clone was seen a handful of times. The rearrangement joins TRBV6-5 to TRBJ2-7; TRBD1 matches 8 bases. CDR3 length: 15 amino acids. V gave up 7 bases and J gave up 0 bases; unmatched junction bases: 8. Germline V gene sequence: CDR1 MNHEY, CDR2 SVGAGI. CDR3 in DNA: TGTGCCAGCACTGCCGGGACAGGCCTCTCCTACGAGCAGTACTTC. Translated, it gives CASTAGTGLSYEQYF.

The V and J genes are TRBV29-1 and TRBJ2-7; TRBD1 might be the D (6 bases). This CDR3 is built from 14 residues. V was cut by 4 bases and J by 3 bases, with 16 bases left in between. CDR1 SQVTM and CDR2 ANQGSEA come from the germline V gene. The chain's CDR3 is CSVVWMGHSYEQYF. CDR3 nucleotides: TGCAGCGTTGTATGGATGGGACACAGCTACGAGCAGTACTTC.

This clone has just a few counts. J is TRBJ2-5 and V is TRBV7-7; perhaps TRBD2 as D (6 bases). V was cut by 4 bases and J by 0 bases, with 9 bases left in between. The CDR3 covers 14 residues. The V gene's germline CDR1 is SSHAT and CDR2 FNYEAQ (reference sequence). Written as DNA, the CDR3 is TGTGCCAGCAGCTCCGCGGGGAACCAAGAGACCCAGTACTTC. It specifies CASSSAGNQETQYF.

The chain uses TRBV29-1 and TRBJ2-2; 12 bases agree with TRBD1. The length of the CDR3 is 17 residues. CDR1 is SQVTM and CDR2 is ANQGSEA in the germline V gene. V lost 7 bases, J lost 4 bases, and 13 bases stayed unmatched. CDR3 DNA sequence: TGCAGCGCCACGGCCGGGACAGGGGGCGCGGGCACCGGGGAGCTGTTTTTT. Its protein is CSATAGTGGAGTGELFF.